This T cell receptor beta chain was identified in a study of T-cell reconstitution after alpha-beta-depleted transplantation in children. General study findings and limits: There were some patients whose high TCRbeta diversity at day 60 came from surviving recipient T cells and thymic progenitors. Several hundred expanded graft clones reportedly gave rise to the alpha-beta T cells present about two months after transplant. One year post-transplant, T-cell counts and diversity were largely derived from T cells produced anew.

This clonotype was seen repeatedly, ten times or more. The target antigen is unknown. Preparation of the TCRbeta library was carried out with unique molecular identifiers. Each CDR3 protein gets one entry after TCRdb re-called the PCR reads with MiXCR. The repertoire holds about 260,000 distinct CDR3 sequences, with 6.5% to 9% as singletons. CDR1 is LNHDA, CDR2 SQIVND, per germline (reference sequence). The CDR3 runs 16 residues. Deletions cut 6 bases from V and 0 bases from J, with 18 bases between. The chain joins TRBV19 to TRBJ2-7; D is possibly TRBD1 (6 bases). The sequenced sample was PBMCs, mostly from graft donor cells, obtained 180 days after TCRalphabeta/CD19-depleted stem cell transplant. The TCR originated in a male patient aged 10 to 17 who had a stem cell transplant for acute lymphoblastic leukemia, so the T cells may come from the graft donor. CDR3 region: CASSIAWGLASYEQYF. In DNA, the CDR3 is TGTGCCAGTAGCATCGCCTGGGGGCTTGCCTCCTACGAGCAGTACTTC.